This T cell receptor beta chain was sequenced in a study of regulatory T cells in long-lasting Graves disease. Findings of the study overall: Persistent disease samples used TRBV28, TRBJ1-2 and TRBJ2-5 preferentially.

This clonotype was found a few times. Antigen: not known. Relying on iRepertoire HTBI primers and Arm-PCR of CDR3 regions, the team built TCR beta libraries. TCRdb itself ran the multiplex PCR reads through MiXCR, one entry per CDR3 protein. The sample consists of 300,000 to 500,000 distinct CDR3 sequences, less than 25% of them appearing once. The time point is: persistent/refractory GD, antithyroid drugs over 5 years with positive TRAb. Making the TCR library involved RNA that had been extracted from PBMCs. The V gene's germline CDR1 is LNHNV and CDR2 YYDKDF (reference sequence). With 0 bases removed from V and 4 bases from J, the gap between germline ends came to 7 bases. The CDR3 is 13 amino acids.

The TCR sequence derives from a female donor with Graves disease. The sequencing used peripheral blood mononuclear cells (PBMCs), collected when the disease was refractory, from a patient treated with antithyroid drugs. The V call is TRBV15, the J call TRBJ2-7, with D unresolved. This chain's CDR3 is CATSRDMGYEQYF. CDR3 sequence (DNA): TGTGCCACCAGCAGAGATATGGGATACGAGCAGTACTTC.